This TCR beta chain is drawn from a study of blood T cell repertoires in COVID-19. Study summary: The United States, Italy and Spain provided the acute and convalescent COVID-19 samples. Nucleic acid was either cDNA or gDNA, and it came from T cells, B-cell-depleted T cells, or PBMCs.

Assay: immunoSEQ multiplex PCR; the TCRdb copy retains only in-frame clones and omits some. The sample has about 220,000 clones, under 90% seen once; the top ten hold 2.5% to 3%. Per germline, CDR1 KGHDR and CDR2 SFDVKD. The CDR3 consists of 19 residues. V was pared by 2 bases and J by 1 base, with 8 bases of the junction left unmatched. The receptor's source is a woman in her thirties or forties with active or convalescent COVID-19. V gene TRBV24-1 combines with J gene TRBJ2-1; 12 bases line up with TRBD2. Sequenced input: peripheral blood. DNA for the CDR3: TGTGCCACCAGTGATTCGACTAGCGGGAGTCAGGTGTCCTACAATGAGCAGTTCTTC. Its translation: CATSDSTSGSQVSYNEQFF.